Following are 7 T cell receptor beta chains from one sample sequenced in a study of blood T cell repertoires in COVID-19 (dated by TCRdb to about 2020). The library was produced with the immunoSEQ multiplex PCR assay. The table comes from immuneACCESS by way of TCRdb, which keeps in-frame sequences with V and J called. Part of the clones is missing from these tables; in studies checked, under half for an unresolved V gene and the rest for unknown reasons. Across this sample there are 200,000 to 250,000 clones, with approximately 86% seen only once. The ten most abundant clones make up 3.8% of the sample. Sequenced input: PBMCs or T cells enriched from blood (not recorded which). The origin of the receptors is a woman aged 40 to 49 with acute COVID-19.

The chain combines TRBV6-5 with TRBJ1-1, with unresolved D. The CDR3 totals 13 residues. Germline V gene lookup returns CDR1 MNHEY and CDR2 SVGAGI. With 6 bases removed from V and 0 bases from J, the gap between germline ends came to 8 bases. CDR3 sequence (DNA): TGTGCCAGCAGGAGCGGGCTGAACACTGAAGCTTTCTTT. Residues: CASRSGLNTEAFF.

This clone has just one count. This chain links TRBV2 with TRBJ1-6; tentative D call: TRBD1 (5 bases). In germline, CDR1 is SNHLY, CDR2 FYNNEI. The V end was cut by 4 bases, the J end by 5 bases, with 9 bases between. The length of the CDR3 is 14 residues. The CDR3 region has the DNA TGTGCCAGCAGTGCACCAGGGAATAATTCACCCCTCCACTTT. It specifies CASSAPGNNSPLHF.

V gene TRBV18 combines with J gene TRBJ2-5; 7 nucleotides match TRBD1. The CDR3 has 15 residues. Looked up from germline, CDR1 is KGHSH and CDR2 is LQKENI. Trimming removed 4 bases from V and 1 base from J; junction bases left unmatched: 6. The CDR3 bases are TGTGCCAGCTCACTCGGGGACAGCCTCCAAGAGACCCAGTACTTC. Amino acid sequence: CASSLGDSLQETQYF.

The rearrangement uses TRBV4-2 and TRBJ2-3, with D perhaps matching TRBD2 (5 bases). This CDR3 has 15 residues. CDR1 and CDR2 from the germline V gene are LGHNA and YNFKEQ. Trimming removed 3 bases from V and 1 base from J, with 11 bases in between. The DNA for the CDR3 is TGTGCCAGCAGCCAGGAGCGCGGGCGCACAGATACGCAGTATTTT. Protein product: CASSQERGRTDTQYF.

This chain uses TRBV28 with TRBJ2-4, with 11 bases that match TRBD2. The CDR3 totals 18 residues. After removal of 9 bases from V and 1 base from J, the junction contained 14 bases not matched to a gene. Germline values: CDR1 MDHEN, CDR2 SYDVKM. The CDR3 sequence is CASTQTSGTLWAKNIQYF. DNA for the CDR3: TGTGCCAGTACCCAGACTAGCGGGACCCTCTGGGCCAAAAACATTCAGTACTTC.

The CDR3 bases are TGTGCCAGCAATGACAGGGTGGCCACTGAAGCTTTCTTT. Protein: CASNDRVATEAFF. The chain recombines TRBV2 with TRBJ1-1; 7 bases are a match to TRBD1. The germline CDR1 and CDR2 sequences are SNHLY and FYNNEI. The V and J ends lost 7 bases and 4 bases, in that order; junction bases with no gene match: 6. The length of the CDR3 is 13 residues.

The chain is built from TRBV12-3 or TRBV12-4 and TRBJ2-2; D is uncertain. This CDR3 has 13 amino acids. The V end was cut by 8 bases, the J end by 1 base, with 8 bases between. CDR3 sequence: CASGRQNTGELFF. CDR3 coding DNA: TGTGCCAGCGGAAGACAGAACACCGGGGAGCTGTTTTTT.